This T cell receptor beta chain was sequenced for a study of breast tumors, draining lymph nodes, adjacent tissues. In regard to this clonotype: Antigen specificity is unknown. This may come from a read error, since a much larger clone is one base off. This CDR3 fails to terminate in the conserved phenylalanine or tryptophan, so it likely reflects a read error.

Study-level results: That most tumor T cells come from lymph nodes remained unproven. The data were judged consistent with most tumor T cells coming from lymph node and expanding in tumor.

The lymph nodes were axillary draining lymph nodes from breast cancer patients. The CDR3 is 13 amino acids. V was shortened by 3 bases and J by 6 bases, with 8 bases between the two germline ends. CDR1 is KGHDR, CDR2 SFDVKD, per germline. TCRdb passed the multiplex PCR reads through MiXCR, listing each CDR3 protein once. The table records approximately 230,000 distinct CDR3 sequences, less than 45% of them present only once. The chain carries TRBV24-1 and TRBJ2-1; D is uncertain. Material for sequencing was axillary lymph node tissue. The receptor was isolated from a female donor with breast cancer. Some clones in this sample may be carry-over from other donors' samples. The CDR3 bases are TGTGCCACCAGTGATAATACCCTCAATGAGCAGTTCCTC. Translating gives CATSDNTLNEQFL.